This TCR beta chain is from a study of Tregs in tolerant kidney transplant recipients. The V end was cut by 3 bases, the J end by 2 bases, with 14 bases between. Germline loops: CDR1 SEHNR, CDR2 FQNEAQ (reference sequence). This CDR3 is built from 15 residues. Using immunoSEQ multiplex PCR, the repertoire was profiled, and TCRdb retains in-frame clones only, with some absent. The repertoire consists of tens of thousands of clones, with less than 90% occurring once and the leading ten covering approximately 0.4%. CD4+CD25+CD127- Tregs, CD4+CD25- non-Tregs, CD4 and CD8 cells were sorted. The source material was CD4+ T cells from blood, sampled before the transplant. The receptor was isolated from a human donor who received a combined kidney and bone marrow transplant. The J gene is TRBJ2-7, the V gene TRBV7-9; D is ambiguous. CDR3 loop: CASSFLRLGTYEQYF. CDR3 DNA: TGTGCCAGCAGCTTCTTGCGGTTAGGAACCTACGAGCAGTACTTC.